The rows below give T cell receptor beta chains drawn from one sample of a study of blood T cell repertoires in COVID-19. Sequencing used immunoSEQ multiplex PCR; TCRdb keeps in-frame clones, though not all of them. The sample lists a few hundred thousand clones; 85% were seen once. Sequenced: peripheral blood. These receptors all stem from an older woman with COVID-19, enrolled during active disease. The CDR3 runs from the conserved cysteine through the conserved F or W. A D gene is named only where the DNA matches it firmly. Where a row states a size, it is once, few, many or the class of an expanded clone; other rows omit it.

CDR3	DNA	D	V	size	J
CASSPIRTGPPTYEQYF	TGTGCCAGCAGCCCCATCCGGACAGGGCCACCGACCTACGAGCAGTACTTC	TRBD1	TRBV11-2	NA	TRBJ2-7
CASSRQVLQETQYF	TGTGCCAGCAGCAGACAGGTTCTCCAAGAGACCCAGTACTTC	NA	TRBV7-2	NA	TRBJ2-5
CASSTGGGLSYEQYF	TGTGCCAGTAGTACAGGGGGCGGTCTCTCCTACGAGCAGTACTTC	TRBD1	TRBV19	few	TRBJ2-7
CASSWSGAATGELFF	TGTGCCAGCAGCTGGTCGGGAGCAGCCACCGGGGAGCTGTTTTTT	NA	TRBV11-2	NA	TRBJ2-2
CASSPGGSLYSNQPQHF	TGTGCCAGCAGCCCCGGCGGCAGCCTATATAGCAATCAGCCCCAGCATTTT	NA	TRBV7-6	NA	TRBJ1-5
CTSSSGTVSNQPQHF	TGTACCAGCAGCTCCGGGACAGTTAGCAATCAGCCCCAGCATTTT	TRBD1	TRBV5-8	NA	TRBJ1-5
CASSQEETELDGYTF	TGTGCCAGCAGCCAAGAGGAGACAGAGCTCGATGGCTACACCTTC	NA	TRBV4-2	NA	TRBJ1-2
CASSYSGHSRETQYF	TGTGCCAGCAGTTACTCCGGACACTCCCGGGAGACCCAGTACTTC	NA	TRBV6-2/TRBV6-3	NA	TRBJ2-5
CASSLVLAGQGYEQYF	TGTGCCAGCAGCTTAGTTCTAGCGGGGCAGGGCTACGAGCAGTACTTC	TRBD2	TRBV7-6	NA	TRBJ2-7
CATQLLRAEQFF	TGTGCCACCCAATTGCTGCGAGCGGAGCAGTTCTTC	NA	TRBV7-9	NA	TRBJ2-1
CAWRVGTATNEKLFF	TGTGCCTGGAGGGTAGGGACAGCAACTAATGAAAAACTGTTTTTT	TRBD1	TRBV30	NA	TRBJ1-4
CASSLVQDRGLGYTF	TGTGCCAGCAGCTTGGTCCAGGACAGGGGGCTTGGCTACACCTTC	TRBD1	TRBV5-8	few	TRBJ1-2
CASSNYRESEAFF	TGTGCCAGCAGTAATTACAGGGAATCTGAAGCTTTCTTT	NA	TRBV6-5	NA	TRBJ1-1
CASSLGTGVRAEAFF	TGTGCCAGCAGCTTGGGGACAGGAGTTAGGGCTGAAGCTTTCTTT	TRBD1	TRBV5-4	NA	TRBJ1-1
CASSLAMDSGGSQETQYF	TGCGCCAGCAGCTTGGCCATGGATAGCGGGGGATCCCAAGAGACCCAGTACTTC	TRBD2	TRBV5-1	once	TRBJ2-5
CASSHTGSTGELFF	TGTGCCAGCTCACACACAGGGTCCACCGGGGAGCTGTTTTTT	NA	TRBV18	NA	TRBJ2-2
CASSFGGMNTEAFF	TGTGCCAGCAGTTTTGGGGGCATGAACACTGAAGCTTTCTTT	NA	TRBV27	NA	TRBJ1-1
CASSGTSNYGYTF	TGTGCCAGTAGTGGGACATCAAACTATGGCTACACCTTC	NA	TRBV19	few	TRBJ1-2
CASSQGGQGFGGYTF	TGTGCCAGCAGCCAGGGCGGACAGGGGTTCGGGGGCTACACCTTC	TRBD1	TRBV3-1/TRBV3-2	NA	TRBJ1-2
CASSLGQGAIGYTF	TGTGCCAGCAGCTTAGGACAGGGGGCAATTGGCTACACCTTC	TRBD1	TRBV11-1	NA	TRBJ1-2
CASSQDAGAAAGETQYF	TGTGCCAGCAGCCAAGATGCGGGGGCAGCCGCAGGGGAGACCCAGTACTTC	NA	TRBV4-2	once	TRBJ2-5
CASSVEGGRVGNTIYF	TGTGCCAGCAGCGTAGAGGGTGGCAGGGTAGGAAATACCATATATTTT	NA	TRBV9	NA	TRBJ1-3
CASSWRDEETQYF	TGTGCCAGCAGTTGGAGGGACGAGGAGACCCAGTACTTC	NA	TRBV12-3/TRBV12-4	NA	TRBJ2-5
CASSIGRGSGNTIYF	TGTGCCAGTAGTATTGGCAGGGGTTCGGGAAACACCATATATTTT	NA	TRBV19	NA	TRBJ1-3
CASSQLQGAGNTQYF	TGTGCCAGCTCACAGCTACAGGGGGCTGGGAATACGCAGTATTTT	TRBD1	TRBV18	NA	TRBJ2-3
CASSIGQGAQAFF	TGTGCCAGTAGTATCGGACAGGGGGCGCAGGCTTTCTTT	TRBD1	TRBV19	NA	TRBJ1-1
CASSLAVRAGGYTF	TGTGCCAGCAGCTTAGCAGTCCGGGCGGGCGGCTACACCTTC	NA	TRBV7-2	NA	TRBJ1-2
CASSFGLTRYNEQFF	TGTGCCAGCAGTTTCGGACTAACCCGCTACAATGAGCAGTTCTTC	NA	TRBV6-2/TRBV6-3	NA	TRBJ2-1
CASSLGSQGSGANVLTF	TGCGCCAGCAGCTTGGGCTCACAGGGGAGTGGGGCCAACGTCCTGACTTTC	TRBD1	TRBV5-1	NA	TRBJ2-6
CASSYRDRGLHSGNTIYF	TGTGCCAGCTCGTACCGGGACAGGGGGTTACACTCTGGAAACACCATATATTTT	TRBD1	TRBV18	once	TRBJ1-3
CAWSGQGAGNSPLHF	TGTGCCTGGAGTGGACAGGGGGCAGGTAATTCACCCCTCCACTTT	TRBD1	TRBV30	few	TRBJ1-6
CASNIGQGGQPQHF	TGTGCCAGCAACATAGGACAGGGTGGACAGCCCCAGCATTTT	TRBD1	TRBV28	NA	TRBJ1-5
CASSFSWETQYF	TGTGCCAGCAGCTTCAGTTGGGAGACCCAGTACTTC	NA	TRBV11-3	NA	TRBJ2-5
CASSQDLAAYQPQHF	TGTGCCAGCAGCCAAGATTTGGCCGCTTATCAGCCCCAGCATTTT	NA	TRBV3-1/TRBV3-2	NA	TRBJ1-5
CASSSVLAATYEQYF	TGTGCCAGCAGTTCTGTACTAGCGGCCACCTACGAGCAGTACTTC	TRBD2	TRBV6-2/TRBV6-3	NA	TRBJ2-7
CASTTRFGRANTEAFF	TGTGCCAGTACCACGAGGTTCGGCAGGGCGAACACTGAAGCTTTCTTT	NA	TRBV19	NA	TRBJ1-1
CSVGRDSYNEQFF	TGCAGCGTTGGCCGGGACAGTTACAATGAGCAGTTCTTC	TRBD1	TRBV29-1	few	TRBJ2-1